The clone carrying this T cell receptor (beta chain) showed up just a few times. This entry is derived from a study of blood T cell repertoires in COVID-19. Across the whole study: Sites in the United States, Italy and Spain provided acute and convalescent COVID-19 samples. The analysed material was cDNA or gDNA that came from T cells, B-cell-depleted T cells, or PBMCs.

Original processing methods: Quantification of nucleated cells was approximated via reference gene primer amplification. TCRdb's table, derived via immunoSEQ multiplex PCR, lists solely in-frame clones and lacks some. V and J calls and clone size are copied from that table; D and trimming were computed from the DNA. The sample includes around 170,000 clones, approximately 78% of them seen just once. The V gene lost 2 bases and the J gene lost 0 bases, with 14 bases spanning the gap. The germline V gene has CDR1 MGHRA and CDR2 YSYEKL. There are 17 residues in the CDR3. The chain has TRBV4-1 and TRBJ2-4; tentatively, D is TRBD2 (5 bases). The source is a woman older than 75 with COVID-19, enrolled during active disease. Sequencing was performed on peripheral blood. This CDR3 reads CASSQLTPDSAKNIQYF. CDR3 DNA sequence: TGCGCCAGCAGCCAACTAACCCCGGACTCAGCCAAAAACATTCAGTACTTC.